This T cell receptor (beta chain) was profiled in a study of blood T cell repertoires in COVID-19. Across the study: Samples of COVID-19 (acute and convalescent) were obtained from the United States, Italy and Spain. Nucleic acid was either cDNA or gDNA, and it came from T cells, B-cell-depleted T cells, or PBMCs.

Germline CDR1 and CDR2: SGHDN and FVKESK. The CDR3 contains 15 residues. With 1 base clipped from V and 4 bases from J, the junction kept 7 bases outside the gene matches. TCRdb's copy holds only in-frame clones and misses some; the assay was immunoSEQ multiplex PCR. The table shows 200,000 to 250,000 clones, with around 82% occurring only once. The origin of this receptor is a woman in her 70s with acute or convalescent COVID-19. This chain links TRBV14 with TRBJ2-7, with TRBD1 matching 7 bases. Sequenced input: peripheral blood. The CDR3 DNA follows: TGTGCCAGCAGCCAAGCCGAACAGGGGAGATACGAGCAGTACTTC. As protein: CASSQAEQGRYEQYF. Full variable domain (missing parts from reference TRBV14 and TRBJ2-7): EAGVTQFPSHSVIEKGQTVTLRCDPISGHDNLYWYRRVMGKEIKFLLHFVKESKQDESGMPNNRFLAERTGGTYSTLKVQPAELEDSGVYFCASSQAEQGRYEQYFGPGTRLTVT.